This TCR beta chain comes out of a study of post-analysis software for immune sequencing data. Study results and limitations: When patients were compared with controls, 4 or 5 TRBV segments were more frequent, TRBV5-6, TRBV5-1 and TRBV20-1 among them. Controls showed significantly higher normalized Chao1 diversity than did multiple sclerosis patients.

Regarding this clonotype: Its target is unknown.

This CDR3 comprises 18 residues. V was shortened by 5 bases and J by 2 bases, with 23 bases between the two germline ends. TCR beta libraries were prepared from cDNA with unique molecular identifiers. Starting from about 0.94 to 9.7 million T cells, the study yielded about 490,000 cDNA molecules. MiXCR, run by TCRdb on the PCR reads, gives a single entry per CDR3 protein. The repertoire consists of roughly 650,000 distinct CDR3 sequences, with about 60% occurring once and the leading ten covering about 11%. The sequencing input was blood. The source is a girl aged 2-10 years with multiple sclerosis. The rearrangement links TRBV12-3 or TRBV12-4 to TRBJ2-3; D uncertain. CDR3 sequence (DNA): TGTGCCAGCAGTCGTTCCCCCACTACAGTTACCCTCACAGATACGCAGTATTTT. It translates to CASSRSPTTVTLTDTQYF.